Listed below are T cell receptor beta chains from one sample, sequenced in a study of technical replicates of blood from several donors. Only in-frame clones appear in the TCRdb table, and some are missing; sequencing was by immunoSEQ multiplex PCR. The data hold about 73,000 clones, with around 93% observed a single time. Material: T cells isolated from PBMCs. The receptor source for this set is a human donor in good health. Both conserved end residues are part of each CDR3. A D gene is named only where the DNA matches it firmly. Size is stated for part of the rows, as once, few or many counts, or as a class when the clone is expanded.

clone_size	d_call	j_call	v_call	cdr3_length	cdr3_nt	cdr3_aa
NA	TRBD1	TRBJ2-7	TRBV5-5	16	TGTGCCAGCAGCTATTTATCGGGACAGACCTCCTACGAGCAGTACTTC	CASSYLSGQTSYEQYF
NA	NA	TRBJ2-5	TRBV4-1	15	TGCGCCAGCAGCCCGGGTAGGGGGGGGAGGGAGACCCAGTACTTC	CASSPGRGGRETQYF
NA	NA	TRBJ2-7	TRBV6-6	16	TGTGCCAGCAGTCACCAACCCACGGGAGTAACCTACGAGCAGTACTTC	CASSHQPTGVTYEQYF
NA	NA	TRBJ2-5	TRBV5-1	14	TGCGCCAGCAGCTTGTGGGGCAGCGGGGAGACCCAGTACTTC	CASSLWGSGETQYF
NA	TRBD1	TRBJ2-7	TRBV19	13	TGTGCCAGTAGTACCCGGGACAGGGGAGAGCAGTACTTC	CASSTRDRGEQYF
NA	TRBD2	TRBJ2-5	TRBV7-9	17	TGTGCCAGCAGCTTAGAAAGGGGTAGCGGGAACCAAGAGACCCAGTACTTC	CASSLERGSGNQETQYF
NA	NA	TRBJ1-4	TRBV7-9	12	TGTGCCAGCGACGGAGGGAATGAAAAACTGTTTTTT	CASDGGNEKLFF
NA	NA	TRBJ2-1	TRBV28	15	TGTGCCAGCAGACTTCACCCGAGCTCCTACAATGAGCAGTTCTTC	CASRLHPSSYNEQFF
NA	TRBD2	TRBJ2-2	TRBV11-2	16	TGTGCCAGCAGCTTCACTAGCGGGAGAGGCCCCGGGGAGCTGTTTTTT	CASSFTSGRGPGELFF
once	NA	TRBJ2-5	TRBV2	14	TGTGCCAGCAGTGTACAGACTAGGGGAGAGACCCAGTACTTC	CASSVQTRGETQYF
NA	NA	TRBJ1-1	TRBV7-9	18	TGTGCCAGCAGCTTAGATAGGTGGGGGGGGTCCATGAACACTGAAGCTTTCTTT	CASSLDRWGGSMNTEAFF
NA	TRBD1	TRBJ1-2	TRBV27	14	TGTGCCAGCAGGAATACAGGGGCTAACTATGGCTACACCTTC	CASRNTGANYGYTF
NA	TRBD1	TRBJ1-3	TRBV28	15	TGTGCCAGCAGTTTGACAGGGGTTTCAGGAAACACCATATATTTT	CASSLTGVSGNTIYF
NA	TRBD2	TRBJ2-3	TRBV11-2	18	TGTGCCAGCAGCTTATATAGCCCTAGCGGGAGATTGTGGAATACGCAGTATTTT	CASSLYSPSGRLWNTQYF
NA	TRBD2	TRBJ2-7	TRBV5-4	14	TGTGCCAGCAGTTTAGCGGGGGGCCGGCTCGAGCAGTACTTC	CASSLAGGRLEQYF
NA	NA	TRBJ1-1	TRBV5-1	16	TGCGCCAGCAGCTTGGGGCGGCGATCCATGAACACTGAAGCTTTCTTT	CASSLGRRSMNTEAFF
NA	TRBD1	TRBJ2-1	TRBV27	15	TGTGCCAGCAGCACAGGGACAGTCGGGTACGATGAGCAGTTCTTC	CASSTGTVGYDEQFF
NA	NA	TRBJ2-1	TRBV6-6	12	TGTGCCAGCAGTAAACAGGGCGGTGAGCAGTTCTTC	CASSKQGGEQFF
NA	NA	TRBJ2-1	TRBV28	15	TGTGCCAGCAGTCCCCTTGGAGGGCCCTACAATGAGCAGTTCTTC	CASSPLGGPYNEQFF
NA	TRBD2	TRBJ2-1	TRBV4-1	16	TGCGCCAGCAGCCAAGAACCGGGACTAGTAGGCTATGAGCAGTTCTTC	CASSQEPGLVGYEQFF